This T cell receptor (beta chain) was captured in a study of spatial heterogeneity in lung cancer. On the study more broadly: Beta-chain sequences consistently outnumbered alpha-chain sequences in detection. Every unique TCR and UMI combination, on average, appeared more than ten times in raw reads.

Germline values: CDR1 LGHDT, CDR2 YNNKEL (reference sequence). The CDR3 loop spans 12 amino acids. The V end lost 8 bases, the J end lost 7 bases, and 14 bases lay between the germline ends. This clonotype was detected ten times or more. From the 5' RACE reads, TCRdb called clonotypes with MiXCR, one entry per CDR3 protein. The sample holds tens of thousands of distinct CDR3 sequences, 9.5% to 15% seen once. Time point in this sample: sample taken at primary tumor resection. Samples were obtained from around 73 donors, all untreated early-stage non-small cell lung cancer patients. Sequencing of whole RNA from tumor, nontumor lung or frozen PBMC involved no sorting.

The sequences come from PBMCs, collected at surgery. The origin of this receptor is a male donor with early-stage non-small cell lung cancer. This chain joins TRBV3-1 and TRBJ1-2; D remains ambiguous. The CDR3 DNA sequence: TGTGCCAGCGAGACCTCCAACGGTGGCTACACCTTC. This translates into CASETSNGGYTF.